This T cell receptor beta chain was profiled in a study of T cells in Graves' hyperthyroidism and ophthalmopathy. RNA transcripts provided the source from which TCR beta CDR3 regions were amplified. A first-round RT-PCR of the TCR CDR3 used the HTBI primer set. Each CDR3 protein gets one entry after TCRdb re-called the multiplex PCR reads with MiXCR. The profile shows hundreds of thousands of distinct CDR3 sequences, about two fifths of them singletons. Germline V gene data show CDR1 as SGHTA and CDR2 as FQGNSA. V shed 3 bases, J shed 5 bases, and the junction held 5 bases outside the gene matches. The CDR3 length is 14 residues. No progression to ophthalmopathy during 18 months of follow-up defined stable disease.

Sequencing was carried out using blood. The TCR was taken from a man between 18 and 29 years old with Graves' hyperthyroidism. V usage is TRBV7-2 and J usage is TRBJ2-7; 9 bases match TRBD2. The CDR3 protein is CASSFSGSPHEQYF. The CDR3 nucleotides are TGTGCCAGCAGCTTTAGCGGGAGTCCCCACGAGCAGTACTTC.